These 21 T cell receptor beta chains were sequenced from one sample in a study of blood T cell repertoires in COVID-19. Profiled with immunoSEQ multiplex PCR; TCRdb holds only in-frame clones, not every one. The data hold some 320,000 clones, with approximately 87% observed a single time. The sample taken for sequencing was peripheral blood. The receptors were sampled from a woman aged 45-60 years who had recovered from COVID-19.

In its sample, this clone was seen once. The CDR3 loop is CASSGDRGFGTQYF. For the CDR3, the DNA is TGTGCCAGCAGCGGGGACAGGGGGTTCGGTACGCAGTATTTT. The chain recombines TRBV5-6 with TRBJ2-3; 11 bases agree with TRBD1. CDR3 length: 14 residues. The germline CDR1 and CDR2 sequences are SGHDT and YYEEEE. V lost 4 bases, J lost 8 bases, and 6 bases stayed unmatched.

The CDR3 sequence is CASSKQGMAYGYTF. The DNA of the CDR3 is TGTGCCAGCAGCAAACAGGGGATGGCCTATGGCTACACCTTC. V and J are TRBV9 and TRBJ1-2, with TRBD1 matching over 7 bases. This CDR3 comprises 14 residues. V dropped 4 bases and J dropped 4; count of bases not matched to a gene: 7. Per germline, CDR1 SGDLS and CDR2 YYNGEE.

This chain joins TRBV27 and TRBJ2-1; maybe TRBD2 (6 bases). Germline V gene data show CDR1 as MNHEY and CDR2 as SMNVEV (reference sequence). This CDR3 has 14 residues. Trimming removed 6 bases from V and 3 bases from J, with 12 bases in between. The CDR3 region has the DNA TGTGCCAGCAGCCCCGGACTATACTACAATGAGCAGTTCTTC. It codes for CASSPGLYYNEQFF.

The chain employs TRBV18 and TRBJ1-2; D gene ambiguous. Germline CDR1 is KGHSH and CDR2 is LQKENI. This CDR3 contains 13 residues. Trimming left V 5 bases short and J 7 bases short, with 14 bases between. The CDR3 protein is CASSTGGFSGYTF. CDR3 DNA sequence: TGTGCCAGCTCAACGGGCGGGTTTAGTGGCTACACCTTC.

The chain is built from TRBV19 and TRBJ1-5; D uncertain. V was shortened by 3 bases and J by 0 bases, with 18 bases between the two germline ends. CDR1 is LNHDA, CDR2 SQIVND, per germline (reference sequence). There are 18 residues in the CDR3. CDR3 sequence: CASSIPGSLSHSNQPQHF. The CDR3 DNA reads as TGTGCCAGTAGTATTCCGGGGAGTTTAAGCCATAGCAATCAGCCCCAGCATTTT.

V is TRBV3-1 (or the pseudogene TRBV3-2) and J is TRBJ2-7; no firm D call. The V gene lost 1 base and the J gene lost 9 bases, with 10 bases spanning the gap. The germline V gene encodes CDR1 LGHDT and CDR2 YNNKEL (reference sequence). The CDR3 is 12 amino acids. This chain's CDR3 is CASSQGSPAQYF. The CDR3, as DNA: TGTGCCAGCAGCCAAGGTAGCCCGGCGCAGTACTTC.

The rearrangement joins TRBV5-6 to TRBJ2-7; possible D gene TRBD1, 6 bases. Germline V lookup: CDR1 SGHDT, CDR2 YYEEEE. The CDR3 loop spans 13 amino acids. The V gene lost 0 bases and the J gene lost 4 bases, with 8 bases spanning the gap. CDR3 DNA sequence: TGTGCCAGCAGCTTGGGAGGGACATACGAGCAGTACTTC. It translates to CASSLGGTYEQYF.

The CDR3 loop is CATSRAGQGKTQYF. As DNA, the CDR3 is TGTGCCACCAGCAGAGCCGGACAGGGAAAGACCCAGTACTTC. This chain uses TRBV15 with TRBJ2-5; 8 bases line up with TRBD1. Germline assignment: CDR1 LNHNV and CDR2 YYDKDF (reference sequence). The CDR3 is 14 residues long. With V trimmed by 1 base and J by 6 bases, 4 bases remained unmatched.

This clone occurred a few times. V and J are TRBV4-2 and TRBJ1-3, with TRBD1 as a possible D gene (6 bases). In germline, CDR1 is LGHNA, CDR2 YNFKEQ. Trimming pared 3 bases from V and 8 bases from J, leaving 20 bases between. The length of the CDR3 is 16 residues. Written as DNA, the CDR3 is TGTGCCAGCAGCCATGATGACAGGCTCGCGGGGGACACCATATATTTT. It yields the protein CASSHDDRLAGDTIYF.

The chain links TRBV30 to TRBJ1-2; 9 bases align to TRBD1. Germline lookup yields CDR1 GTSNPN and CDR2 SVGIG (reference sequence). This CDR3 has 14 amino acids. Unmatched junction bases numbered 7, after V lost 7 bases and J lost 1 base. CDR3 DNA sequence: TGTGCCTCGCCGGGACAGGGATTTAACTATGGCTACACCTTC. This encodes CASPGQGFNYGYTF.

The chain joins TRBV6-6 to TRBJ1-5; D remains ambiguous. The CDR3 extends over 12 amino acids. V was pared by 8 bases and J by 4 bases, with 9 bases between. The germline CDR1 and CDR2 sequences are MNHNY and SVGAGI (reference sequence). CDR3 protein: CASRPGNQPQHF. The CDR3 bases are TGTGCCAGCCGCCCCGGTAATCAGCCCCAGCATTTT.

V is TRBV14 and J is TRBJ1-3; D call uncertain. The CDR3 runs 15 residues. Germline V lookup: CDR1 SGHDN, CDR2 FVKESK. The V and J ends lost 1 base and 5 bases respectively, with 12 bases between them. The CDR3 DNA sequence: TGTGCCAGCAGCCAAGGGGCAGGACTACGAAACACCATATATTTT. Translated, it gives CASSQGAGLRNTIYF.

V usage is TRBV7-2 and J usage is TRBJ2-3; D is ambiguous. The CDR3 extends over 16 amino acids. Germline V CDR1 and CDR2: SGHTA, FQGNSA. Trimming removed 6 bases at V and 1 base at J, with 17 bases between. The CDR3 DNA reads TGTGCCAGCAGACTATCGATGCGTTCGGGCACAGATACGCAGTATTTT. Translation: CASRLSMRSGTDTQYF.

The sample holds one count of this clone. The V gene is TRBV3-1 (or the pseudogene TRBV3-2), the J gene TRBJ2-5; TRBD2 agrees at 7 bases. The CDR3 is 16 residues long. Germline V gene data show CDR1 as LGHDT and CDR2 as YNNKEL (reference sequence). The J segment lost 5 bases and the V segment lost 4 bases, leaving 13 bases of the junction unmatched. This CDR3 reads CASSPTSLRPGETQYF. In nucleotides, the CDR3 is TGTGCCAGCAGCCCGACTAGCCTGAGGCCGGGGGAGACCCAGTACTTC.

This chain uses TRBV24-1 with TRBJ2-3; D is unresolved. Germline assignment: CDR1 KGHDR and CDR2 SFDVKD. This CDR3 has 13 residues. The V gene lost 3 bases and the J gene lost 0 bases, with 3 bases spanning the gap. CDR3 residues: CATSDPSTDTQYF. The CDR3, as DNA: TGTGCCACCAGTGATCCAAGCACAGATACGCAGTATTTT.

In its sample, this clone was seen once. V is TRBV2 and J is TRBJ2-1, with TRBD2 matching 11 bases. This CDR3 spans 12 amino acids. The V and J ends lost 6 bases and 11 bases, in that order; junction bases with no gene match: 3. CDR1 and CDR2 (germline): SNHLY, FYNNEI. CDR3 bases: TGTGCCAGCAGGGGACTAGCGGAAAAGCAGTTCTTC. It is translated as CASRGLAEKQFF.

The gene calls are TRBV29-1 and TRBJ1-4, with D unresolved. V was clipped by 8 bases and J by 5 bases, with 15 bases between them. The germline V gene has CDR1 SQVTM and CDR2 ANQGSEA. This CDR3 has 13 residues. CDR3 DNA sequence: TGCAGCTCGTCAGTAGGAGGAAATGAAAAACTGTTTTTT. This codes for CSSSVGGNEKLFF.

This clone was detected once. The DNA for the CDR3 is TGTGCCTGGAGTGTACGTCCAGTAGGAGCAACTAATGAAAAACTGTTTTTT. Residues: CAWSVRPVGATNEKLFF. The chain uses TRBV30 and TRBJ1-4; D uncertain. Trimming pared 0 bases from V and 0 bases from J, leaving 14 bases between. The CDR3 spans 17 residues. Germline lookup yields CDR1 GTSNPN and CDR2 SVGIG (reference sequence).

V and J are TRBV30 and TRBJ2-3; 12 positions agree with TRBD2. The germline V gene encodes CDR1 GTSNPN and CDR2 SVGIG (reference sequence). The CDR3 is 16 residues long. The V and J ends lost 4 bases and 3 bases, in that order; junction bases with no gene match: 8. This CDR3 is CAWTQSTSGRTDTQYF. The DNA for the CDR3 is TGTGCCTGGACCCAGAGCACTAGCGGGAGGACAGATACGCAGTATTTT.

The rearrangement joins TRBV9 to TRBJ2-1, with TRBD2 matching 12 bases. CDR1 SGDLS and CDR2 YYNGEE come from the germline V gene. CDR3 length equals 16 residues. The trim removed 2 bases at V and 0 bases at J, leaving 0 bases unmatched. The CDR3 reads CASSVTSGSSYNEQFF. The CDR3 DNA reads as TGTGCCAGCAGCGTGACTAGCGGGAGCTCCTACAATGAGCAGTTCTTC.

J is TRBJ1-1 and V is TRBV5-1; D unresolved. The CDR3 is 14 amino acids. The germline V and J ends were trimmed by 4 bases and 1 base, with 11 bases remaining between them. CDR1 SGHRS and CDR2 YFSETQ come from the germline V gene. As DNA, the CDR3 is TGCGCCAGCAGCGCTTCAACATCGAACACTGAAGCTTTCTTT. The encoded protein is CASSASTSNTEAFF.